This TCR beta chain is from a study of blood T cell repertoires in COVID-19. Study as a whole: The analysed material was cDNA or gDNA that came from T cells, B-cell-depleted T cells, or PBMCs.

Individuals drawn from approximately 22 US areas were roughly 18 to 89 years old. Per the original data handling: Amplification of reference gene primers provided the estimated nucleated cell counts. Data came from immunoSEQ multiplex PCR; TCRdb stores just in-frame clones and leaves some out. The V and J calls and the clone size are those of that table, but D and trimming were determined from the DNA. The sample has a few hundred thousand clones, roughly 87% seen once. Trimming shortened V by 4 bases and J by 0 bases, and 11 bases separated the two germline ends. This CDR3 is built from 16 residues. CDR1 SGHDT and CDR2 YYEEEE come from the germline V gene.

The sample was PBMCs or T cells enriched from blood (not recorded which). The receptor was isolated from a young man with acute COVID-19. This chain uses TRBV5-6 with TRBJ1-6; perhaps TRBD1 as D (5 bases). This chain's CDR3 is CASSAPGLSYNSPLHF. For the CDR3, the DNA is TGTGCCAGCAGCGCGCCGGGACTCTCCTATAATTCACCCCTCCACTTT.